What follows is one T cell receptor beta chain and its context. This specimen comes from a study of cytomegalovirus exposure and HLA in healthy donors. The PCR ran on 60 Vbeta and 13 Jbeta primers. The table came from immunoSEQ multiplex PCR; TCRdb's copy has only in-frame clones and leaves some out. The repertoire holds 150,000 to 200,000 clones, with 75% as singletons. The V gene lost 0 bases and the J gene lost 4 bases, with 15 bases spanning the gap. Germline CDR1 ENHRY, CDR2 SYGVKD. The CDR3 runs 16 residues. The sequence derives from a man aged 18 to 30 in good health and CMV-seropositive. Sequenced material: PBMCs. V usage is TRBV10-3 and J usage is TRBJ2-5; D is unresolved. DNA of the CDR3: TGTGCCATCAGTGAGTCATTATCCAGTCGCGGAGAGACCCAGTACTTC. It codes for CAISESLSSRGETQYF.